This TCR beta chain is drawn from a study of long-term antiretroviral therapy in people with HIV. Researchers ran immunoSEQ v3.0 at survey level. Using immunoSEQ multiplex PCR, the repertoire was profiled, and TCRdb retains in-frame clones only, with some absent. The data show about 11,000 clones, roughly 80% seen once. Regarding this clone: What it binds is not known.

The study's findings and limits: Increased diversity was seen after ART, yet it remained lower than in transplant donor controls. When set beside controls, HIV repertoires had CDR3 length ranges that were narrower. Possibly under older ART regimens, blood was drawn between the mid-2000s and the late 2010s.

The sample in question was unsorted PBMCs, obtained 1.2 years after starting antiretroviral therapy. This sequence was found in a man aged 40-49 years with HIV.

This CDR3 is CASNEGRDTDTQYF. CDR3 in DNA: TGTGCCAGCAATGAGGGCAGAGACACAGATACGCAGTATTTT. The chain employs TRBV9 and TRBJ2-3; TRBD2 is a possible D gene (5 bases). The V and J ends lost 6 bases and 2 bases respectively, with 13 bases between them. From germline, CDR1 is SGDLS and CDR2 YYNGEE. The CDR3 is 14 residues long.